A selection of T cell receptor beta chains follows, all from one sample in a study of blood T cell repertoires in COVID-19. Clones were sequenced by immunoSEQ multiplex PCR, and TCRdb holds only the in-frame ones, with some missing. The sample contains about 150,000 clones, under 80% of which appear only once. Input material: peripheral blood. Receptors were obtained from a man in his 60s with acute or convalescent COVID-19. CDR3s include the opening cysteine and the closing phenylalanine or tryptophan. Each record gives: D gene, clone size, V gene, J gene, CDR3 protein, CDR3 DNA. A D gene is named only where the DNA matches it firmly. A clone size is listed for some rows: how often the clone was seen (once, few, many), or a class if it is expanded.

-	-	TRBV6-1	TRBJ2-1	CASSEGRPHNEQFF	TGTGCCAGCAGTGAAGGGAGGCCCCACAATGAGCAGTTCTTC
-	-	TRBV7-9	TRBJ1-6	CASSTGQMDSPLHF	TGTGCCAGCAGCACAGGACAGATGGATTCACCCCTCCACTTT
TRBD1	-	TRBV24-1	TRBJ2-2	CATSDSWTGVAGELFF	TGTGCCACCAGTGATTCTTGGACAGGGGTGGCCGGGGAGCTGTTTTTT
TRBD2	-	TRBV5-4	TRBJ2-4	CASSWFIKSGRENIQYF	TGTGCCAGCAGCTGGTTTATTAAGAGCGGGAGGGAAAACATTCAGTACTTC
-	-	TRBV6-5	TRBJ2-7	CASSPVSSYF	TGTGCCAGCAGTCCCGTCTCGTCGTACTTC
TRBD2	-	TRBV7-9	TRBJ2-3	CASSLAGLAETDTQYF	TGTGCCAGCAGCTTAGCGGGACTAGCGGAGACAGATACGCAGTATTTT
-	-	TRBV11-3	TRBJ2-7	CASSFALTYEQYF	TGTGCCAGCAGCTTTGCACTCACCTACGAGCAGTACTTC
-	-	TRBV11-2	TRBJ1-4	CASSLTGEKLFF	TGTGCCAGCAGCTTAACTGGTGAAAAACTGTTTTTT
TRBD2	-	TRBV9	TRBJ2-3	CASSPRGGTDTQYF	TGTGCCAGCAGCCCTCGCGGGGGGACAGATACGCAGTATTTT
TRBD2	-	TRBV7-9	TRBJ2-1	CASSRLAGGPAGEQFF	TGTGCCAGCAGCCGGCTGGCGGGAGGGCCTGCAGGTGAGCAGTTCTTC
-	-	TRBV5-1	TRBJ2-5	CASSLQGGKETQYF	TGCGCCAGCAGCTTGCAGGGAGGAAAAGAGACCCAGTACTTC
TRBD1	-	TRBV27	TRBJ2-7	CASSADRGTLYEQYF	TGTGCCAGCAGTGCGGACAGGGGGACACTTTACGAGCAGTACTTC
-	-	TRBV14	TRBJ2-5	CASSQVSGDETQYF	TGTGCCAGCAGCCAAGTGTCGGGGGATGAGACCCAGTACTTC
-	-	TRBV6-1	TRBJ2-7	CASSEDPRESYEQYF	TGTGCCAGCAGTGAGGATCCCCGGGAGAGTTACGAGCAGTACTTC
-	-	TRBV4-1	TRBJ1-1	CASSQGSTLNTEAFF	TGCGCCAGCAGCCAAGGGTCGACTTTGAACACTGAAGCTTTCTTT
TRBD2	-	TRBV27	TRBJ2-5	CASTNREGWTQYF	TGTGCCAGCACCAACCGGGAGGGGTGGACCCAGTACTTC
TRBD1	once	TRBV5-6	TRBJ2-7	CASSRDRAGEQYF	TGTGCCAGCAGCCGGGACAGGGCAGGCGAGCAGTACTTC
TRBD2	-	TRBV19	TRBJ2-2	CASNSGRSAGELFF	TGTGCCAGTAATAGCGGGAGGTCCGCCGGGGAGCTGTTTTTT
TRBD2	-	TRBV6-6	TRBJ2-7	CASYIPGLAGVGQYF	TGTGCCAGCTACATCCCGGGACTAGCGGGAGTGGGGCAGTACTTC
TRBD1	few	TRBV30	TRBJ2-3	CAWSVRGLTTDTQYF	TGTGCCTGGAGTGTAAGGGGGCTGACCACAGATACGCAGTATTTT
TRBD2	once	TRBV7-9	TRBJ2-2	CASSPPLGGKLFF	TGTGCCAGCAGCCCCCCCCTCGGGGGGAAGCTGTTTTTT
-	-	TRBV6-1	TRBJ1-1	CASSEGLTLRGLEAFF	TGTGCCAGCAGTGAAGGACTGACGCTCCGCGGACTCGAAGCTTTCTTT
-	once	TRBV25-1	TRBJ2-3	CASSEGLSGTDTQYF	TGTGCCAGCAGTGAAGGGCTGTCCGGCACAGATACGCAGTATTTT
-	-	TRBV27	TRBJ1-2	CASAPYRDRGYTF	TGTGCCAGCGCACCTTACCGGGATCGCGGCTACACCTTC
-	-	TRBV11-2	TRBJ2-6	CASSFQSGANVLTF	TGTGCCAGCAGCTTCCAGTCTGGGGCCAACGTCCTGACTTTC
TRBD1	-	TRBV5-6	TRBJ1-2	CASSLEGQGMIGYTF	TGTGCCAGCAGCTTGGAAGGACAGGGGATGATTGGCTACACCTTC
-	few	TRBV30	TRBJ2-3	CAWSVPIAVSTDTQYF	TGTGCCTGGAGTGTACCCATAGCGGTTAGCACAGATACGCAGTATTTT
-	-	TRBV12-5	TRBJ1-3	CASGQGVASGNTIYF	TGTGCTAGTGGACAGGGAGTAGCAAGTGGAAACACCATATATTTT
TRBD2	few	TRBV2	TRBJ2-3	CASSAGGREVGDTQYF	TGTGCCAGCAGTGCTGGGGGGAGGGAGGTTGGAGATACGCAGTATTTT
TRBD1	-	TRBV6-5	TRBJ2-7	CASSLTGFYEQYF	TGTGCCAGCAGTTTGACAGGGTTCTACGAGCAGTACTTC
TRBD1	-	TRBV10-1	TRBJ1-4	CASRQGRFEKLFF	TGCGCCAGCCGACAGGGCCGATTTGAAAAACTGTTTTTT
-	few	TRBV3-1/TRBV3-2	TRBJ1-1	CASRVRTQDNEAFF	TGTGCCAGTAGGGTACGGACCCAGGACAATGAAGCTTTCTTT
TRBD2	-	TRBV2	TRBJ2-7	CASSSRGLAPLTQYF	TGTGCCAGCAGTTCGAGGGGACTAGCGCCCTTAACGCAGTACTTC
-	-	TRBV6-2/TRBV6-3	TRBJ1-1	CASSYIPGGEAFF	TGTGCCAGCAGTTATATCCCAGGAGGTGAAGCTTTCTTT
TRBD2	-	TRBV6-6	TRBJ2-7	CASSSGLAGVPYEQYF	TGTGCCAGCAGTTCGGGACTAGCGGGAGTCCCCTACGAGCAGTACTTC
-	-	TRBV6-6	TRBJ1-2	CASSYSRSNGYTF	TGTGCCAGCAGTTACTCGAGGAGTAATGGCTACACCTTC
TRBD2	many	TRBV10-2	TRBJ2-1	CASSPDSGVYNEQFF	TGCGCCAGCAGCCCCGATAGCGGGGTCTACAATGAGCAGTTCTTC
TRBD1	-	TRBV11-2	TRBJ2-7	CASSHGQGALHEQYF	TGTGCCAGCAGCCATGGACAGGGGGCACTCCACGAGCAGTACTTC
TRBD2	few	TRBV19	TRBJ2-7	CASSSGGTNPYEQYF	TGTGCCAGTAGTTCGGGGGGGACGAACCCCTACGAGCAGTACTTC
-	-	TRBV5-1	TRBJ2-1	CASRLGQTSSYNEQFF	TGCGCCAGCAGACTCGGACAGACAAGCTCCTACAATGAGCAGTTCTTC
TRBD2	-	TRBV15	TRBJ2-7	CATSISRVAGDYEQYF	TGTGCCACCAGCATCAGTCGGGTGGCGGGAGACTACGAGCAGTACTTC